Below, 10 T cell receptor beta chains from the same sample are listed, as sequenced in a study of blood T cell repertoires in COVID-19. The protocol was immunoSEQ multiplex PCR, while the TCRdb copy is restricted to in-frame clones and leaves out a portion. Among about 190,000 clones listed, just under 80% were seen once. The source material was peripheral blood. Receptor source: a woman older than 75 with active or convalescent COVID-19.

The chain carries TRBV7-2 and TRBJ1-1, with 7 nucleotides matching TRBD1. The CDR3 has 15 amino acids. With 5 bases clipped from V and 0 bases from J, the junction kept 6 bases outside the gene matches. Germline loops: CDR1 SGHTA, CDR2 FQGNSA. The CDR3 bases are TGTGCCAGCAGCGCAACGACAGGGATGAACACTGAAGCTTTCTTT. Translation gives CASSATTGMNTEAFF.

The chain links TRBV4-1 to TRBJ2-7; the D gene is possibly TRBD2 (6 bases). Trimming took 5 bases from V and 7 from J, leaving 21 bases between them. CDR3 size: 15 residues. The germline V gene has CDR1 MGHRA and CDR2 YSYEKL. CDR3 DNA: TGCGCCAGCAGCGCCGGACTATCCTTCGATGTGGAGCAGTACTTC. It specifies CASSAGLSFDVEQYF.

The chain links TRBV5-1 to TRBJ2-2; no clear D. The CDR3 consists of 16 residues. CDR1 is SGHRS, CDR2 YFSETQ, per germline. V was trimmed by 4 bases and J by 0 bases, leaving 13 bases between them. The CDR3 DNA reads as TGCGCCAGCAGCCCAAACACCCTCTCGAACACCGGGGAGCTGTTTTTT. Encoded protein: CASSPNTLSNTGELFF.

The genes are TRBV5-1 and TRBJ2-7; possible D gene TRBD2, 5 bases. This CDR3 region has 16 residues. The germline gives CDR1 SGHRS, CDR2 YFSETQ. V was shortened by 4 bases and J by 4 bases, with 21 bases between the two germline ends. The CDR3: CASSPGFLGLKYEQYF. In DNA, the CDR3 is TGCGCCAGCAGCCCGGGTTTTCTCGGACTCAAGTACGAGCAGTACTTC.

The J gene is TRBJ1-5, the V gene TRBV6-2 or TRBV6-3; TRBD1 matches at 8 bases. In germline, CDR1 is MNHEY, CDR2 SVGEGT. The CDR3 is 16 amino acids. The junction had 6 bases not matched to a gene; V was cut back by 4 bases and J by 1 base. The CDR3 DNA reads TGTGCCAGCAGTTTCGAACAGGGGGTCAGCAATCAGCCCCAGCATTTT. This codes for CASSFEQGVSNQPQHF.

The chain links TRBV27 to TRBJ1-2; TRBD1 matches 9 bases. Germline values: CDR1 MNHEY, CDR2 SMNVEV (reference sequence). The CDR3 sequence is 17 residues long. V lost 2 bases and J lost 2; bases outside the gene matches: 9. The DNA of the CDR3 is TGTGCCAGCAGTTTAAGGGGACAGGGTGGGTACAACTATGGCTACACCTTC. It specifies CASSLRGQGGYNYGYTF.

CDR3 sequence (DNA): TGCGCCAGCAGCTTGGACAGAGGAGGGTACAATGAGCAGTTCTTC. Amino acid sequence: CASSLDRGGYNEQFF. The chain carries TRBV5-1 and TRBJ2-1; maybe TRBD2 (6 bases). The V end was cut by 0 bases, the J end by 4 bases, with 11 bases between. Germline CDR1 and CDR2: SGHRS and YFSETQ. The CDR3 loop spans 15 amino acids.

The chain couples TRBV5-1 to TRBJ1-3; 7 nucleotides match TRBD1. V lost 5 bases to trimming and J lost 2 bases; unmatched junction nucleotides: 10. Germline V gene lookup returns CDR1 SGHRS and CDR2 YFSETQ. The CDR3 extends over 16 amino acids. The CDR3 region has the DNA TGCGCCAGCAGTCGCCTGGGACAGCTCACTGGAAACACCATATATTTT. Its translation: CASSRLGQLTGNTIYF.

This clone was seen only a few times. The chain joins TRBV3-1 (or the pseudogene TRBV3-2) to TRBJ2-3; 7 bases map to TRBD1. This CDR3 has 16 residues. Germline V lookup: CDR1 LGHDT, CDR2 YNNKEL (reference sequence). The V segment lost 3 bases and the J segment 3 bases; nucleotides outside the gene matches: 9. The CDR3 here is CASSHQDRLLTDTQYF. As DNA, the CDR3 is TGTGCCAGCAGCCACCAGGACAGGCTCCTGACAGATACGCAGTATTTT.

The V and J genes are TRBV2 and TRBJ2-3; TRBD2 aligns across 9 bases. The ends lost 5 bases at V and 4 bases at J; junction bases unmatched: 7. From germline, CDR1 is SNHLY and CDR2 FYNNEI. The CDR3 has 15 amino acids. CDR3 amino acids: CASSPGLAEADTQYF. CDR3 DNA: TGTGCCAGCAGTCCGGGACTAGCTGAGGCAGATACGCAGTATTTT.